A single sample gave rise to the 4 T cell receptor beta chains below, sequenced in a study of tumor and adjacent non-tumor tissue in lung cancer. RNA was extracted from bulk tissue without any cell sorting. Three rounds of nested PCR, following a modified ARM-PCR protocol, produced the TCRbeta library. From the multiplex PCR reads, TCRdb called clonotypes with MiXCR, one entry per CDR3 protein. The table lists approximately 140,000 distinct CDR3 sequences, around two thirds of them singletons. Sequences were obtained from lung tumor tissue. These receptors were collected from a man aged 60-69 years with small cell lung cancer.

The J gene is TRBJ2-7, the V gene TRBV6-1, with TRBD1 identical over 7 bases. This CDR3 is built from 15 residues. Trimming took 8 bases from V and 2 from J; bases not matched to a gene: 12. CDR1 is MNHNS and CDR2 is SASEGT in the germline V gene. The CDR3 spells CASGAQTGTPYEQYF. As DNA, the CDR3 is TGTGCCAGCGGAGCTCAGACAGGGACCCCCTACGAGCAGTACTTC.

For this clonotype: Its ends do not fully match the called genes, so a read error is possible. The chain is built from TRBV29-1 and TRBJ2-1; 8 bases line up with TRBD2. Germline-derived CDR1 and CDR2 are SQVTM and ANQGSEA. The CDR3 spans 13 residues. This CDR3 reads CSVRLARYGELFF. DNA of the CDR3: TGCAGCGTTCGACTAGCGCGTTACGGTGAGCTGTTCTTC.

About this clonotype itself: This may arise from a read error, as a much more abundant clone is one base away. The chain joins TRBV7-9 to TRBJ2-5, with no clear D. Per germline, CDR1 SEHNR and CDR2 FQNEAQ (reference sequence). The V gene lost 4 bases and the J gene lost 5 bases, with 11 bases spanning the gap. The CDR3 covers 13 residues. CDR3: CASSSPGHETQYF. The CDR3 coding sequence is TGTGCCAGCAGCTCCCCTGGTCATGAGACCCAGTACTTC.

Comments on this clonotype: A much larger clone lies one base from this, so it may be a read error. As the CDR3 is not closed by the conserved phenylalanine or tryptophan, this likely results from a read error. The chain recombines TRBV6-5 with TRBJ2-7; no definite D call. The CDR3 has 12 residues. Germline V gene lookup returns CDR1 MNHEY and CDR2 SVGAGI. Deletions cut 8 bases from V and 2 bases from J, with 10 bases between. The chain's CDR3 is CASASGAYEQYS. CDR3 in DNA: TGTGCCAGCGCTTCAGGCGCCTACGAGCAGTACTCC.